The rows below give T cell receptor beta chains drawn from one sample of a study of stem cell transplantation in POMP-related autoinflammatory disease. TCRdb's copy holds only in-frame clones and misses some; the assay was immunoSEQ multiplex PCR. This table has tens of thousands of clones, approximately 91% appearing once. The sample was CD4+ T cells from PBMCs, taken after stem cell transplantation. The receptors originated from a human patient with POMP-related autoinflammation and immune dysregulation (PRAID). Some of the T cells may derive from the graft donor. The CDR3 runs from the conserved cysteine through the conserved F or W. The D gene is left open where the match is weak. The listing skips clone size in some rows; elsewhere it reads once, few, many or a size class.

once,TRBJ2-3,15,TRBD1,TRBV2,TGTGCCAGCAGCCTTCAGGGGGCGAGCACAGATACGCAGTATTTT,CASSLQGASTDTQYF
NA,TRBJ2-1,10,NA,TRBV20-1,TGCAGTGTGAGGGACAATGAGCAGTTCTTC,CSVRDNEQFF
NA,TRBJ1-4,18,TRBD1,TRBV18,TGTGCCAGCTCATCCTCGCGGGACAGACTCGCAACTAATGAAAAACTGTTTTTT,CASSSSRDRLATNEKLFF
NA,TRBJ1-3,15,NA,TRBV5-1,TGCGCCAGCAGCTACCTCGGGGGCGACGGAAACACCATATATTTT,CASSYLGGDGNTIYF
NA,TRBJ2-7,17,TRBD1,TRBV19,TGTGCCAGTAGTGGCATGACGGGCAGGGGGAAATCCTACGAGCAGTACTTC,CASSGMTGRGKSYEQYF
NA,TRBJ2-5,15,NA,TRBV9,TGTGCCAGCAGCGTAACCCCCAGAGCCCAAGAGACCCAGTACTTC,CASSVTPRAQETQYF
NA,TRBJ1-2,15,NA,TRBV6-4,TGTGCCAGCAGGACCGTATCCCAGGATCACTATGGCTACACCTTC,CASRTVSQDHYGYTF
NA,TRBJ2-5,11,NA,TRBV5-6,TGTGCCAGCAGTCTGCAAGAGACCCAGTACTTC,CASSLQETQYF
NA,TRBJ1-2,11,NA,TRBV2,TGTGCCAGCAGGACAGACTATGGCTACACCTTC,CASRTDYGYTF
NA,TRBJ2-1,16,NA,TRBV21-1,TGTGCCAGCAGCAACCTATGGAACCAAACCTACAATGAGCAGTTCTTC,CASSNLWNQTYNEQFF
NA,TRBJ2-3,15,TRBD1,TRBV19,TGTGCCAGTAGTATACAGGGGGCGCGGACAGATACGCAGTATTTT,CASSIQGARTDTQYF
NA,TRBJ2-4,14,NA,TRBV19,TGTGCCAGTAGTATAGGGAGGGACAGCGGCTTTCAGTACTTC,CASSIGRDSGFQYF
once,TRBJ2-1,13,NA,TRBV28,TGTGCCAGCAGTTTGGGGTGGGGGAATGAGCAGTTCTTC,CASSLGWGNEQFF
NA,TRBJ2-5,16,NA,TRBV5-1,TGCGCCAGCGCTCTTGGACCCGCCCAGCCATCGGAGACCCAGTACTTC,CASALGPAQPSETQYF
NA,TRBJ2-7,13,TRBD1,TRBV27,TGTGCCAGCCGGGACAGGACCTCCTACGAGCAGTACTTC,CASRDRTSYEQYF
NA,TRBJ2-2,16,TRBD1,TRBV3-1/TRBV3-2,TGTGCCAGCAGCCAAGGACCGGGACAGGGGAACGGGGAGCTGTTTTTT,CASSQGPGQGNGELFF
NA,TRBJ2-3,16,NA,TRBV28,TGTGCCAGCAGTACACCAGACTCCCTGGACACAGATACGCAGTATTTT,CASSTPDSLDTDTQYF
NA,TRBJ1-2,12,NA,TRBV2,TGTGCCAGCCATGGACGGGGAAAAGGCTACACCTTC,CASHGRGKGYTF
few,TRBJ1-5,12,NA,TRBV2,TGTGCCACCAGACAGGTCAATCAGCCCCAGCATTTT,CATRQVNQPQHF
few,TRBJ2-1,15,TRBD2,TRBV5-1,TGCGCCAGCAGCTTGGGACTAGCGGGTTACAATGAGCAGTTCTTC,CASSLGLAGYNEQFF
NA,TRBJ1-1,15,NA,TRBV4-1,TGCGCCAGCAGCCAAGATAGGCTCTGGAACACTGAAGCTTTCTTT,CASSQDRLWNTEAFF
NA,TRBJ2-5,12,TRBD1,TRBV29-1,TGCAGCGTTGGGACAGGGGACGAGACCCAGTACTTC,CSVGTGDETQYF
NA,TRBJ2-3,15,NA,TRBV19,TGTGCCAGTAGTAATCTCGGCCAATTCACAGATACGCAGTATTTT,CASSNLGQFTDTQYF
NA,TRBJ2-3,13,NA,TRBV28,TGTGCCAGCAGGGGGGTTAGCACAGATACGCAGTATTTT,CASRGVSTDTQYF
once,TRBJ1-6,14,NA,TRBV15,TGTGCCACCAAAACCAGGGATACTGATTCACCCCTCCACTTT,CATKTRDTDSPLHF
NA,TRBJ2-7,12,NA,TRBV18,TGTGCCAGCTCATACAGGGACGGCGAGCAGTACTTC,CASSYRDGEQYF
NA,TRBJ1-1,13,NA,TRBV19,TGTGCCAGTAGTATAGCGGGGGTCGGGAAAGCTTTCTTT,CASSIAGVGKAFF
NA,TRBJ2-7,13,NA,TRBV28,TGTGCCAGCGGAGGGACTCCTCGGTACGAGCAGTACTTC,CASGGTPRYEQYF
NA,TRBJ1-1,14,NA,TRBV4-1,TGCGCCAGCAGCCAAGGATTAGTAAGCACTGAAGCTTTCTTT,CASSQGLVSTEAFF
NA,TRBJ1-6,16,NA,TRBV11-2,TGTGCCAGCAGCTCCTGGGACAAGATCGCTAATTCACCCCTCCACTTT,CASSSWDKIANSPLHF
NA,TRBJ1-1,13,NA,TRBV7-3,TGTGCCAGCAGCCCCTATTTGAACACTGAAGCTTTCTTT,CASSPYLNTEAFF
NA,TRBJ1-3,15,NA,TRBV2,TGTGCCAGCCTCCCGGAGGCAGCGGGCGGAAACACCATATATTTT,CASLPEAAGGNTIYF
NA,TRBJ2-1,13,NA,TRBV19,TGTGCCAGTAGCAGGACACCGTGGAATGAGCAGTTCTTC,CASSRTPWNEQFF
once,TRBJ1-2,15,NA,TRBV6-5,TGTGCCAGCAGCCCCCGGACGGCGTATAACTATGGCTACACCTTC,CASSPRTAYNYGYTF
NA,TRBJ1-1,16,NA,TRBV10-3,TGTGCCATCAGTGACTCAGGGACTTTTGTAAGCACTGAAGCTTTCTTT,CAISDSGTFVSTEAFF
NA,TRBJ2-2,18,TRBD2,TRBV7-8,TGTGCCAGCAGCCGGCACCCGGGACTAGCGGGAGATAGCGGGGAGCTGTTTTTT,CASSRHPGLAGDSGELFF
NA,TRBJ1-1,14,NA,TRBV5-1,TGCGCCAGCAGCTTGGCCCTCACCGACACTGAAGCTTTCTTT,CASSLALTDTEAFF
NA,TRBJ1-1,12,NA,TRBV7-9,TGTGCCAGCAGCTTGACTATTGAATCTGCTTTCTTT,CASSLTIESAFF
NA,TRBJ2-5,13,NA,TRBV5-1,TGCGCCAGCAGCCCGGGAGACCAAGAGACCCAGTACTTC,CASSPGDQETQYF
once,TRBJ2-7,15,TRBD1,TRBV28,TGTGCCAGCAGTTCGGGGGGACAGGGGGCCTACGAGCAGTACTTC,CASSSGGQGAYEQYF
NA,TRBJ2-5,16,TRBD1,TRBV30,TGTGCCTGGAGTGCTGGGGACAGGTGGTACCAAGAGACCCAGTACTTC,CAWSAGDRWYQETQYF
NA,TRBJ1-1,13,NA,TRBV19,TGTGCCAGTAGTATTCAACGAGGTGGGGAAGCTTTCTTT,CASSIQRGGEAFF
NA,TRBJ2-1,13,TRBD1,TRBV7-9,TGTGCCAGCAGCCAGACAGGGCGGAATGAGCAGTTCTTC,CASSQTGRNEQFF
few,TRBJ2-7,14,TRBD1,TRBV18,TGTGCCAGCTCACCCGGACAGGGGAGCGACGAGCAGTACTTC,CASSPGQGSDEQYF
NA,TRBJ2-3,16,TRBD2,TRBV11-3,TGTGCCAGCAGCTTAGGGACTAGCGGGAGCACAGATACGCAGTATTTT,CASSLGTSGSTDTQYF
NA,TRBJ2-5,15,TRBD1,TRBV5-1,TGCGCCAGCAGCTTGGCCGGGACAGGTATCGAGACCCAGTACTTC,CASSLAGTGIETQYF
NA,TRBJ1-6,15,NA,TRBV9,TGTGCCAGCAGCGTACGAGGGCAGGGGCCTTCACCCCTCCACTTT,CASSVRGQGPSPLHF
NA,TRBJ2-3,14,TRBD2,TRBV29-1,TGCAGCGTTTTCAGCGGGGGGGCAGGAGATACGCAGTATTTT,CSVFSGGAGDTQYF
NA,TRBJ1-4,15,NA,TRBV2,TGTGCCAGCTCTAGGGAGGAAGCAACTAATGAAAAACTGTTTTTT,CASSREEATNEKLFF
NA,TRBJ2-7,12,TRBD2,TRBV29-1,TGCAGCGTTAAACCTAGCGGATACGAGCAGTACTTC,CSVKPSGYEQYF
NA,TRBJ2-3,16,NA,TRBV7-3,TGTGCCAGCAGCTTACACCCAGCACCCAGCACAGATACGCAGTATTTT,CASSLHPAPSTDTQYF
NA,TRBJ2-2,15,TRBD2,TRBV4-1,TGCGCCAGCAGCCTAGCGGGAGGGAACACCGGGGAGCTGTTTTTT,CASSLAGGNTGELFF
NA,TRBJ2-1,15,TRBD2,TRBV6-5,TGTGCCAGCAACCAACTAGCGGGAGGGCTCAATGAGCAGTTCTTC,CASNQLAGGLNEQFF
NA,TRBJ2-7,13,NA,TRBV19,TGTGCCAGTAGAATATTCCCTGAGGGCGAGCAGTACTTC,CASRIFPEGEQYF
few,TRBJ2-3,14,TRBD2,TRBV3-1/TRBV3-2,TGTGCCAGCAGCCAAGTAGCGGGAGCTGGCACGCAGTATTTT,CASSQVAGAGTQYF
NA,TRBJ2-1,15,TRBD1,TRBV19,TGTGCCAGTAAGGGGACAGGACTGCTATACAATGAGCAGTTCTTC,CASKGTGLLYNEQFF
NA,TRBJ1-1,13,NA,TRBV6-5,TGTGCCAGCACGCGGACGTGGAACACTGAAGCTTTCTTT,CASTRTWNTEAFF
NA,TRBJ1-5,14,NA,TRBV2,TGTGCCAGCTGCAGTAACACGGGCGATCAGCCCCAGCATTTT,CASCSNTGDQPQHF
NA,TRBJ2-3,16,NA,TRBV25-1,TGTGCCAGCAGTGCGGAGCCCGGGCTAGCCGGAGATACGCAGTATTTT,CASSAEPGLAGDTQYF
NA,TRBJ2-3,11,NA,TRBV6-5,TGTGCCAGCAGAGGGGGGAATACGCAGTATTTT,CASRGGNTQYF